The T cell receptor (beta chain) described here comes from a study of cytomegalovirus exposure and HLA in healthy donors. PCR used 60 Vbeta primers and 13 Jbeta primers. The protocol was immunoSEQ multiplex PCR, while the TCRdb copy is restricted to in-frame clones and leaves out a portion. The sample includes approximately 61,000 clones, roughly 66% of them seen just once. What was sequenced was PBMCs. The origin of this receptor is a woman in her forties or fifties in good health and CMV-seronegative.

The CDR3 DNA reads TGTGCCAGCAGCTTAGAAGGGGATGGCTACACCTTC. This sequence encodes CASSLEGDGYTF. This chain links TRBV11-2 with TRBJ1-2; maybe TRBD1 (5 bases). The CDR3 runs 12 residues. Trimming removed 0 bases from V and 6 bases from J, with 5 bases in between. Germline V gene sequence: CDR1 SGHAT, CDR2 FQNNGV.